What follows are 26 T cell receptor beta chains derived from one specimen sequenced in a study of cytomegalovirus exposure and HLA in healthy donors. PCR amplification relied on 60 Vbeta primers (plus 13 Jbeta primers). Libraries were prepared by immunoSEQ multiplex PCR; TCRdb keeps only in-frame clonotypes and omits some of them. The sample has 86,000 or so clones; more than 75% are singletons. Sequencing was performed on PBMCs. Every receptor here comes from a middle-aged woman in good health and CMV-seropositive.

V is TRBV16 and J is TRBJ2-5; 13 nucleotides line up with TRBD2. J was trimmed by 5 bases and V by 4 bases; bases with no gene match: 10. From germline, CDR1 is KGHSY and CDR2 FQNENV. There are 17 residues in the CDR3. The DNA for the CDR3 is TGTGCCAGCAGCCCTATTGTGGGGACTAGCGGGAAGGAGACCCAGTACTTC. Residues: CASSPIVGTSGKETQYF. The complete variable domain, with remaining parts taken from reference TRBV16 and TRBJ2-5, reads GEEVAQTPKHLVRGEGQKAKLYCAPIKGHSYVFWYQQVLKNEFKFLISFQNENVFDETGMPKERFSAKCLPNSPCSLEIQATKLEDSAVYFCASSPIVGTSGKETQYFGPGTRLLVL.

The chain uses TRBV14 and TRBJ2-7; 8 nucleotides match TRBD1. The length of the CDR3 is 14 residues. The germline V gene has CDR1 SGHDN and CDR2 FVKESK. Trimming at V came to 4 bases and at J to 3 bases, leaving 5 bases not matched to a gene. This CDR3 reads CASSPRTGFYEQYF. Written as DNA, the CDR3 is TGTGCCAGCAGCCCACGGACAGGGTTCTACGAGCAGTACTTC.

This clone was picked up one time. This chain links TRBV6-1 with TRBJ2-1; no clear D gene. The CDR3 covers 16 residues. Germline V gives CDR1 MNHNS, CDR2 SASEGT. Trimming pared 1 base from V and 0 bases from J, leaving 10 bases between. In nucleotides, the CDR3 is TGTGCCAGCAGTGAAGAGCGAAGGAGCTCCTACAATGAGCAGTTCTTC. Translation: CASSEERRSSYNEQFF.

The rearrangement uses TRBV5-4 and TRBJ2-5; 11 bases agree with TRBD2. J gave up 4 bases and V 4 bases, and 6 bases lay outside the gene matches. The V gene's germline CDR1 is SGHNT and CDR2 YYREEE (reference sequence). The CDR3 is made up of 15 amino acids. CDR3 nucleotides: TGTGCCAGCAGCCAATCGACTAGCGGGGCAGAGACCCAGTACTTC. Amino acid sequence: CASSQSTSGAETQYF.

The CDR3 DNA reads TGTGCCACTGACAGGAACGATCAGCCCCAGCATTTT. Translating gives CATDRNDQPQHF. The chain joins TRBV6-4 to TRBJ1-5; D is perhaps TRBD1 (6 bases). The ends were cut back, 10 bases at V and 5 bases at J, with 12 bases in the middle. This CDR3 is 12 amino acids long. Germline V CDR1 and CDR2: MRHNA, SNTAGT.

V and J are TRBV6-4 and TRBJ1-1, with a tentative D call TRBD1 (5 bases). Looked up from germline, CDR1 is MRHNA and CDR2 is SNTAGT. This CDR3 has 15 amino acids. The V end lost 6 bases, the J end lost 1 base, and 15 bases lay between the germline ends. The CDR3 DNA reads as TGTGCCAGCAGCCCATTGGGGGGAGGGAACACTGAAGCTTTCTTT. Protein product: CASSPLGGGNTEAFF.

This chain connects TRBV7-2 to TRBJ2-1; no firm D call. CDR1 and CDR2 (germline): SGHTA, FQGNSA. V lost 8 bases and J 3 bases, leaving 14 bases between the germline ends. The CDR3 is 14 amino acids. CDR3 region: CASGSPSHYNEQFF. Written as DNA, the CDR3 is TGTGCCAGCGGTAGCCCCTCCCACTACAATGAGCAGTTCTTC.

The chain is built from TRBV27 and TRBJ2-7; no definite D call. The germline CDR1 and CDR2 sequences are MNHEY and SMNVEV (reference sequence). CDR3 length: 15 amino acids. The ends were cut back, 3 bases at V and 7 bases at J, with 19 bases in the middle. This CDR3 is CASSFGGQANREQYF. The CDR3 nucleotides read TGTGCCAGCAGTTTCGGTGGTCAGGCGAATCGGGAGCAGTACTTC.

This clone was counted once. The genes are TRBV11-2 and TRBJ2-2; D call uncertain. V lost 3 bases to trimming and J lost 7 bases, with 12 bases between them. The germline V gene has CDR1 SGHAT and CDR2 FQNNGV. The length of the CDR3 is 14 residues. Written as DNA, the CDR3 is TGTGCCAGCAGCTTTAGGCGGAACGTCGGGGAGCTGTTTTTT. Residues: CASSFRRNVGELFF.

The chain combines TRBV5-6 with TRBJ1-2, with 7 bases fitting TRBD1. Per germline, CDR1 SGHDT and CDR2 YYEEEE. The CDR3 is 17 amino acids. V lost 0 bases, J lost 3 bases, and 11 bases stayed unmatched. As DNA, the CDR3 is TGTGCCAGCAGCTTGGTGTCTAGGACAGGACCTCACTATGGCTACACCTTC. It codes for CASSLVSRTGPHYGYTF. The full variable domain, completed using reference TRBV5-6 and TRBJ1-2, is DAGVTQSPTHLIKTRGQQVTLRCSPKSGHDTVSWYQQALGQGPQFIFQYYEEEERQRGNFPDRFSGHQFPNYSSELNVNALLLGDSALYLCASSLVSRTGPHYGYTFGSGTRLTVV.

The chain employs TRBV19 and TRBJ1-1, with D possibly TRBD1 on 6 matching bases. The CDR3 extends over 14 amino acids. Trimming left V 7 bases short and J 7 bases short, with 19 bases between. CDR1 LNHDA and CDR2 SQIVND come from the germline V gene (reference sequence). The CDR3 DNA follows: TGTGCCAGTACTAATTTCATCGTGGGACATGAAGCTTTCTTT. It is translated as CASTNFIVGHEAFF.

The chain combines TRBV6-5 with TRBJ2-1; 8 nucleotides match TRBD2. CDR3 length: 16 amino acids. CDR1 MNHEY and CDR2 SVGAGI come from the germline V gene. The V segment lost 3 bases and the J segment 9 bases; nucleotides outside the gene matches: 13. Written as DNA, the CDR3 is TGTGCCAGCAGTTATCACCCGGGACTAGTCCCAAGTGAGCAGTTCTTC. As protein: CASSYHPGLVPSEQFF.

This clone was seen a few times. The V gene is TRBV2, the J gene TRBJ1-2; no firm D call. The CDR3 consists of 13 residues. From germline, CDR1 is SNHLY and CDR2 FYNNEI. Trimming pared 3 bases from V and 4 bases from J, leaving 9 bases between. Here the CDR3 reads CASSEEQLYGYTF. CDR3 DNA: TGTGCCAGCAGTGAGGAACAGCTCTATGGCTACACCTTC. Full variable domain (outside the CDR3, taken from reference TRBV2 and TRBJ1-2): EPEVTQTPSHQVTQMGQEVILRCVPISNHLYFYWYRQILGQKVEFLVSFYNNEISEKSEIFDDQFSVERPDGSNFTLKIRSTKLEDSAMYFCASSEEQLYGYTFGSGTRLTVV.

This chain uses TRBV7-2 with TRBJ1-1; tentatively, D is TRBD1 (5 bases). V was trimmed by 2 bases and J by 6 bases, leaving 13 bases between them. Looked up from germline, CDR1 is SGHTA and CDR2 is FQGNSA. This CDR3 has 14 residues. This CDR3 reads CASSLPRWGAEAFF. The CDR3 DNA sequence: TGTGCCAGCAGCTTACCCAGATGGGGGGCTGAAGCTTTCTTT.

The chain is built from TRBV29-1 and TRBJ1-2; no clear D gene. CDR1 and CDR2 (germline): SQVTM, ANQGSEA. The CDR3 contains 10 residues. Trimming stripped 3 bases from V and 4 bases from J, with 3 bases between. CDR3 DNA: TGCAGCGTTGACAGCTATGGCTACACCTTC. Protein product: CSVDSYGYTF.

In this sample, this clone turned up a few times. J is TRBJ1-1 and V is TRBV5-8; D is uncertain. CDR1 is SGHTS, CDR2 YDEGEE, per germline. The CDR3 consists of 14 residues. Trimming left V 4 bases short and J 11 bases short, with 21 bases between. CDR3 loop: CASSVPGFQIEAFF. The CDR3 DNA follows: TGTGCCAGCAGCGTTCCAGGTTTCCAAATCGAGGCTTTCTTT.

The rearrangement uses TRBV4-2 and TRBJ2-1; D is undetermined. This CDR3 has 13 residues. Trimming stripped 4 bases from V and 4 bases from J, with 8 bases between. Germline V gene sequence: CDR1 LGHNA, CDR2 YNFKEQ. The CDR3 bases are TGTGCCAGCAGCCCCTATATTTACAATGAGCAGTTCTTC. Protein: CASSPYIYNEQFF.

The chain uses TRBV6-5 and TRBJ1-1, with 10 nucleotides matching TRBD1. CDR1 is MNHEY and CDR2 is SVGAGI in the germline V gene. The CDR3 contains 14 residues. V trimming: 5 bases; J trimming: 4 bases; junction bases outside the gene matches: 4. CDR3 amino acids: CASSRDRGLTEAFF. The CDR3 DNA reads TGTGCCAGCAGTCGCGACAGGGGGCTCACTGAAGCTTTCTTT.

The chain carries TRBV19 and TRBJ1-2, with 7 bases lining up with TRBD1. Germline V gives CDR1 LNHDA, CDR2 SQIVND (reference sequence). The CDR3 runs to 14 residues. The ends lost 5 bases at V and 3 bases at J; junction bases unmatched: 6. The CDR3 coding sequence is TGTGCCAGTAGTCCGTTTACAGGGGACTATGGCTACACCTTC. It specifies CASSPFTGDYGYTF.

The J gene is TRBJ2-7, the V gene TRBV18; D is undetermined. This CDR3 is 11 amino acids long. Germline assignment: CDR1 KGHSH and CDR2 LQKENI. V was shortened by 6 bases and J by 5 bases, with 8 bases between the two germline ends. CDR3 amino acids: CASSGPDEQYF. CDR3 coding DNA: TGTGCCAGCTCCGGTCCCGACGAGCAGTACTTC.

V and J are TRBV18 and TRBJ2-1; TRBD2 agrees at 7 bases. This CDR3 region has 16 residues. Unmatched junction bases numbered 12, after V lost 1 base and J lost 9 bases. CDR1 and CDR2 (germline): KGHSH, LQKENI. The CDR3 DNA follows: TGTGCCAGCTCACCACTGGCTAGCGGAGGAGGTGGTGAGCAGTTCTTC. This translates into CASSPLASGGGGEQFF.

The rearrangement links TRBV5-1 to TRBJ2-4; D is undetermined. Germline CDR1 SGHRS, CDR2 YFSETQ. Deletions cut 3 bases from V and 2 bases from J, with 9 bases between. The length of the CDR3 is 14 residues. The CDR3 sequence is CASSSDSPKNIQYF. DNA of the CDR3: TGCGCCAGCAGCTCAGATAGCCCCAAAAACATTCAGTACTTC.

This chain uses TRBV28 with TRBJ2-7; D remains ambiguous. Germline assignment: CDR1 MDHEN and CDR2 SYDVKM. Trimming shortened V by 7 bases and J by 2 bases, and 9 bases separated the two germline ends. The CDR3 covers 12 residues. The CDR3 region has the DNA TGTGCCAGCACCCTTGGGCCCTACGAGCAGTACTTC. The encoded protein is CASTLGPYEQYF.

The chain is built from TRBV19 and TRBJ1-1; 9 positions agree with TRBD1. This CDR3 is built from 16 residues. V dropped 7 bases and J dropped 3; count of bases not matched to a gene: 12. CDR1 is LNHDA and CDR2 is SQIVND in the germline V gene (reference sequence). In DNA form, the CDR3 reads TGTGCCAGTACCTTGGGACAGGGACTTGTTTACACTGAAGCTTTCTTT. It yields the protein CASTLGQGLVYTEAFF.

This sequence joins TRBV9 and TRBJ2-1, with 10 bases lining up with TRBD2. Trimming removed 3 bases from V and 7 bases from J; junction bases left unmatched: 4. The CDR3 has 14 amino acids. Looked up from germline, CDR1 is SGDLS and CDR2 is YYNGEE. The CDR3 protein is CASSAGLAVNEQFF. The CDR3, as DNA: TGTGCCAGCAGCGCCGGACTAGCGGTGAATGAGCAGTTCTTC.

This chain uses TRBV7-2 with TRBJ2-1; 9 nucleotides line up with TRBD2. The CDR3 has 16 amino acids. V lost 5 bases and J lost 4; bases outside the gene matches: 9. Germline CDR1 and CDR2: SGHTA and FQGNSA. CDR3 amino acids: CASSPDSGSRYNEQFF. As DNA, the CDR3 is TGTGCCAGCAGCCCAGATAGCGGGAGTCGGTACAATGAGCAGTTCTTC.